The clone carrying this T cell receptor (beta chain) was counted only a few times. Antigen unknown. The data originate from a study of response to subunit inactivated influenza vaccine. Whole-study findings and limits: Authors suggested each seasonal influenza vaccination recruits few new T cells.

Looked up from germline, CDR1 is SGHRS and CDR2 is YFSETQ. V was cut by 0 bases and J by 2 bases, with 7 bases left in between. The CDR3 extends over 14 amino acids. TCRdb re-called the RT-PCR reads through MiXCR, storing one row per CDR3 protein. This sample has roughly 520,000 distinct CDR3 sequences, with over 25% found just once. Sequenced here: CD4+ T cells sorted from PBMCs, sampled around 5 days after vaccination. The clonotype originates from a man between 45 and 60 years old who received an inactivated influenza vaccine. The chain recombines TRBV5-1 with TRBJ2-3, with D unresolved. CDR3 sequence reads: CASSLEQHTDTQYF. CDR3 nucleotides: TGCGCCAGCAGCTTGGAACAGCACACAGATACGCAGTATTTT.